Listed below are T cell receptor beta chains from one sample, sequenced in a study of shared clonotypes between healthy human individuals. Some clones are missing from TCRdb's copy, which holds only in-frame ones; the method was immunoSEQ multiplex PCR. Counted here are 1 million to 1.3 million clones, around three quarters occurring once; the ten biggest clones make up 0.5% to 0.65%. The material sequenced was memory CD4+ T cells from PBMCs. These receptors came from a man aged 18 to 30 in good health. Some clones in this sample may be carry-over from other donors' samples. The CDR3 runs from the conserved cysteine through the conserved F or W. A D gene is named only where the DNA matches it firmly. Clone size, where shown, is once, few, many, or a class for clones that have expanded.

v_gene: TRBV28
abundance: .
j_gene: TRBJ1-2
d_gene: TRBD1
CDR3aa: CATSLQSGGYGYTF
CDR3nt: TGTGCCACCTCACTTCAATCAGGGGGCTACGGCTACACCTTC

v_gene: TRBV28
abundance: .
j_gene: TRBJ2-1
d_gene: .
CDR3aa: CASSLARSSYNEQFF
CDR3nt: TGTGCCAGCAGTCTAGCGCGCAGCTCCTACAATGAGCAGTTCTTC

v_gene: TRBV4-2
abundance: .
j_gene: TRBJ2-3
d_gene: .
CDR3aa: CASSLMGTTDTQYF
CDR3nt: TGTGCCAGCAGCCTGATGGGCACCACAGATACGCAGTATTTT

v_gene: TRBV28
abundance: .
j_gene: TRBJ2-2
d_gene: .
CDR3aa: CASYETGTGELFF
CDR3nt: TGTGCCAGTTATGAGACGGGAACCGGGGAGCTGTTTTTT

v_gene: TRBV9
abundance: .
j_gene: TRBJ1-2
d_gene: TRBD1
CDR3aa: CASSVSDRGNYGYTF
CDR3nt: TGTGCCAGCAGCGTATCTGACAGGGGTAACTATGGCTACACCTTC

v_gene: TRBV18
abundance: .
j_gene: TRBJ1-2
d_gene: .
CDR3aa: CASSPLMDNYGYTF
CDR3nt: TGTGCCAGCTCACCACTCATGGACAACTATGGCTACACCTTC

v_gene: TRBV29-1
abundance: few
j_gene: TRBJ1-1
d_gene: .
CDR3aa: CSVDVGANTEAFF
CDR3nt: TGCAGCGTTGACGTCGGGGCGAACACTGAAGCTTTCTTT

v_gene: TRBV28
abundance: few
j_gene: TRBJ2-1
d_gene: .
CDR3aa: CASTETRASANNEQFF
CDR3nt: TGTGCCAGCACCGAAACTCGGGCTAGCGCAAACAATGAGCAGTTCTTC

v_gene: TRBV7-2
abundance: .
j_gene: TRBJ2-2
d_gene: TRBD1
CDR3aa: CASSSRQGYTGELFF
CDR3nt: TGTGCCAGCAGCTCAAGACAGGGATACACCGGGGAGCTGTTTTTT

v_gene: TRBV5-1
abundance: .
j_gene: TRBJ2-2
d_gene: TRBD2
CDR3aa: CASSSLSGTSGELFF
CDR3nt: TGCGCCAGCAGCTCGTTAAGCGGGACGAGCGGGGAGCTGTTTTTT

v_gene: TRBV11-2
abundance: .
j_gene: TRBJ1-1
d_gene: .
CDR3aa: CASSYILTGNTEAFF
CDR3nt: TGTGCCAGCAGCTACATATTGACAGGGAACACTGAAGCTTTCTTT

v_gene: TRBV5-1
abundance: .
j_gene: TRBJ1-1
d_gene: .
CDR3aa: CASSPTPGSTEAFF
CDR3nt: TGCGCCAGCAGCCCTACCCCAGGGAGCACTGAAGCTTTCTTT

v_gene: TRBV7-9
abundance: .
j_gene: TRBJ2-3
d_gene: .
CDR3aa: CASSLDSFGQYF
CDR3nt: TGTGCCAGCAGCTTAGACAGCTTTGGGCAGTATTTT

v_gene: TRBV5-4
abundance: .
j_gene: TRBJ1-2
d_gene: .
CDR3aa: CASSLEAQVYYGYTF
CDR3nt: TGTGCCAGCAGCTTGGAGGCGCAGGTCTACTATGGCTACACCTTC

v_gene: TRBV5-6
abundance: few
j_gene: TRBJ2-5
d_gene: TRBD1
CDR3aa: CASSDATGDQETQYF
CDR3nt: TGTGCCAGCAGCGATGCGACAGGGGACCAAGAGACCCAGTACTTC

v_gene: TRBV27
abundance: many
j_gene: TRBJ2-1
d_gene: TRBD2
CDR3aa: CASSPRTSRFSYNEQFF
CDR3nt: TGTGCCAGCAGTCCCAGGACTAGCAGATTCTCCTACAATGAGCAGTTCTTC

v_gene: TRBV7-2
abundance: .
j_gene: TRBJ1-6
d_gene: .
CDR3aa: CASSLARGSPLHF
CDR3nt: TGTGCCAGCAGCTTAGCACGAGGATCACCCCTCCACTTT

v_gene: TRBV6-6
abundance: .
j_gene: TRBJ1-2
d_gene: TRBD1
CDR3aa: CASRRDTGVGYTF
CDR3nt: TGTGCCAGCAGGCGCGATACAGGGGTGGGCTACACCTTC

v_gene: TRBV28
abundance: .
j_gene: TRBJ1-2
d_gene: .
CDR3aa: CASSLPDRNYGYTF
CDR3nt: TGTGCCAGCAGTTTACCCGACAGGAACTATGGCTACACCTTC

v_gene: TRBV6-1
abundance: .
j_gene: TRBJ1-2
d_gene: TRBD1
CDR3aa: CASRTGNYGYTF
CDR3nt: TGTGCCAGCAGGACAGGGAACTATGGCTACACCTTC

v_gene: TRBV7-2
abundance: .
j_gene: TRBJ1-2
d_gene: .
CDR3aa: CASSLGSVANYGYTF
CDR3nt: TGTGCCAGCAGCTTGGGGTCAGTGGCCAACTATGGCTACACCTTC

v_gene: TRBV10-3
abundance: few
j_gene: TRBJ1-5
d_gene: TRBD1
CDR3aa: CAISWTGGIDQPQHF
CDR3nt: TGTGCCATCAGTTGGACAGGGGGTATCGATCAGCCCCAGCATTTT

v_gene: TRBV4-1
abundance: .
j_gene: TRBJ2-5
d_gene: .
CDR3aa: CASSQAGGLSGETQYF
CDR3nt: TGCGCCAGCAGCCAAGCGGGGGGCCTGTCCGGGGAGACCCAGTACTTC

v_gene: TRBV29-1
abundance: .
j_gene: TRBJ2-7
d_gene: .
CDR3aa: CSVEGPGEQYF
CDR3nt: TGCAGCGTTGAAGGCCCTGGCGAGCAGTACTTC

v_gene: TRBV20-1
abundance: .
j_gene: TRBJ2-7
d_gene: .
CDR3aa: CSAPERYEQYF
CDR3nt: TGCAGTGCGCCGGAACGCTACGAGCAGTACTTC

v_gene: TRBV7-2
abundance: .
j_gene: TRBJ2-7
d_gene: TRBD2
CDR3aa: CASNPTPGGYEQYF
CDR3nt: TGTGCCAGCAACCCCACACCGGGGGGGTACGAGCAGTACTTC

v_gene: TRBV11-2
abundance: .
j_gene: TRBJ2-1
d_gene: TRBD2
CDR3aa: CASSLLAGGNEQFF
CDR3nt: TGTGCCAGCAGCTTGTTAGCGGGAGGTAATGAGCAGTTCTTC

v_gene: TRBV7-2
abundance: .
j_gene: TRBJ1-5
d_gene: .
CDR3aa: CASSPLGGNQPQHF
CDR3nt: TGTGCCAGCAGCCCCCTAGGGGGGAATCAGCCCCAGCATTTT

v_gene: TRBV7-2
abundance: .
j_gene: TRBJ2-1
d_gene: .
CDR3aa: CASTKYNEQFF
CDR3nt: TGTGCCAGCACCAAGTACAATGAGCAGTTCTTC

v_gene: TRBV28
abundance: .
j_gene: TRBJ2-6
d_gene: .
CDR3aa: CASRLSPGTGANVLTF
CDR3nt: TGTGCCAGCAGGCTTTCCCCCGGCACTGGGGCCAACGTCCTGACTTTC

v_gene: TRBV18
abundance: .
j_gene: TRBJ1-2
d_gene: .
CDR3aa: CASSPSGDFNYGYTF
CDR3nt: TGTGCCAGCTCACCTTCTGGAGATTTTAACTATGGCTACACCTTC

v_gene: TRBV5-4
abundance: .
j_gene: TRBJ1-1
d_gene: TRBD1
CDR3aa: CASSVWDSEAFF
CDR3nt: TGTGCCAGCAGCGTCTGGGACAGCGAAGCTTTCTTT

v_gene: TRBV6-1
abundance: few
j_gene: TRBJ2-7
d_gene: .
CDR3aa: CATMGGAYEQYF
CDR3nt: TGTGCCACCATGGGCGGAGCCTACGAGCAGTACTTC

v_gene: TRBV5-1
abundance: .
j_gene: TRBJ1-1
d_gene: .
CDR3aa: CASSAKQDGGTEAFF
CDR3nt: TGCGCCAGCAGCGCAAAACAGGACGGGGGCACTGAAGCTTTCTTT